The 16 T cell receptor beta chains below all came from one sample that was sequenced in a study of monozygotic twins with inflammatory bowel disease. TCRdb reprocessed the 5' RACE reads, keeping one entry per CDR3 protein, no DNA. The specimen's table records over 100,000 distinct CDR3 sequences. Material for sequencing was blood. Receptors originate from a human donor with ulcerative colitis or Crohn's disease, or a healthy co-twin of an affected twin (not recorded which).

V and J are TRBV11-1 and TRBJ1-2. This CDR3 comprises 18 residues. Germline-derived CDR1 and CDR2 are SGHAT and FQDESV (reference sequence). The CDR3 here is CASSLEIGLTAGFYGYTF.

This chain joins TRBV15 and TRBJ2-2; the TRBD1 assignment by TCRdb is unverifiable without DNA. CDR1 is LNHNV and CDR2 is YYDKDF in the germline V gene (reference sequence). This CDR3 region has 19 residues. CDR3 sequence reads: CATSRDPLMGEANTGELFF.

The chain is built from TRBV20-1 and TRBJ2-2. Germline lookup yields CDR1 DFQATT and CDR2 SNEGSKA (reference sequence). CDR3 length: 14 residues. CDR3: CSARDLFGSGELFF.

CDR3 sequence: CASKTPGQPQETQYF. The chain joins TRBV6-1 to TRBJ2-5; the D gene TCRdb calls, TRBD1, cannot be checked with no DNA. The CDR3 spans 15 residues. Germline lookup yields CDR1 MNHNS and CDR2 SASEGT.

V and J are TRBV20-1 and TRBJ1-2; TCRdb lists TRBD1, though no DNA is available to test this call. The CDR3 runs to 14 residues. Germline CDR1 is DFQATT and CDR2 is SNEGSKA (reference sequence). CDR3 sequence reads: CSARDRNRPNGYTF.

The chain has TRBV4-2 and TRBJ2-1. The germline CDR1 and CDR2 sequences are LGHNA and YNFKEQ. The CDR3 sequence is 15 residues long. The CDR3 here is CASSQGLDSYNEQFF.

The genes are TRBV7-3 and TRBJ2-2. The CDR3 loop spans 15 amino acids. Germline assignment: CDR1 SGHTA and CDR2 FQGTGA. The CDR3 loop is CASSRQLTVDGELFF.

The chain has TRBV18 and TRBJ2-7. From germline, CDR1 is KGHSH and CDR2 LQKENI. The CDR3 consists of 15 residues. The CDR3 here is CASSREVGRPYEQYF.

V gene TRBV4-2 combines with J gene TRBJ2-3; TCRdb's D call, TRBD1, is unchecked because there is no DNA. The CDR3 sequence is 14 residues long. Germline V gives CDR1 LGHNA, CDR2 YNFKEQ. This CDR3 is CASSHGQGTDTQYF.

The chain has TRBV6-2 or TRBV6-3 and TRBJ2-1. Germline V CDR1 and CDR2: MNHEY, SVGEGT. The CDR3 is made up of 13 amino acids. The CDR3 loop reads CASSLDLNNEQFF.

CDR3 sequence: CASSQGAGGPYNEQFF. J is TRBJ2-1 and V is TRBV11-2; TCRdb returns TRBD1, unconfirmable since there is no DNA. This CDR3 is built from 16 residues. The germline CDR1 and CDR2 sequences are SGHAT and FQNNGV.

The CDR3 sequence: CASSLGFFNNEQFF. V is TRBV28 and J is TRBJ2-1. In germline, CDR1 is MDHEN, CDR2 SYDVKM. This CDR3 comprises 14 residues.

The V call is TRBV3-1, the J call TRBJ2-3. CDR3 length: 16 residues. In germline, CDR1 is LGHDT, CDR2 YNNKEL (reference sequence). The chain's CDR3 is CASSRLINQRTDTQYF.

CDR3 residues: CASSLGSSGNTIYF. V and J are TRBV5-1 and TRBJ1-3. The CDR3 runs 14 residues. Per the germline V gene, CDR1 is SGHRS and CDR2 is YFSETQ.

The chain uses TRBV20-1 and TRBJ1-5; as DNA is missing, the TRBD1 call by TCRdb cannot be tested. This CDR3 is built from 13 residues. Germline-derived CDR1 and CDR2 are DFQATT and SNEGSKA (reference sequence). The CDR3: CSASEQGGQPQHF.

V is TRBV7-2 and J is TRBJ2-2; checking the TCRdb D call of TRBD1 is not possible without DNA. From germline, CDR1 is SGHTA and CDR2 FQGNSA. CDR3 length: 14 amino acids. CDR3 sequence reads: CASTAPGSTGELFF.